This TCR beta chain derives from a study of human T cells and chemical hapten exposure. Turning to the study itself: The study traced per-sample TCR yield variation mainly to small differences in pooled library volumes.

The template was total RNA from unfractionated whole blood. Single cDNA molecules in the library carried unique molecular identifiers attached during preparation. Each CDR3 protein is one row after TCRdb ran MiXCR on the reads. This table holds about 120,000 distinct CDR3 sequences, 8.5% to 9% found once. CDR1 and CDR2 from the germline V gene are SGHDN and FVKESK. Trimming cost V 0 bases and J 2 bases, with 19 bases left between them. The CDR3 consists of 18 residues. Broader study findings: There was no change with DPC sensitization in TCRs above 1 in 1000 frequency.

Details on this clonotype: Its antigen remains unknown.

The TCR was taken from a human donor in good health. Some clones in this sample may be carry-over from other donors' samples. The sequencing input was whole blood. The chain is built from TRBV14 and TRBJ1-1; D is uncertain. CDR3 in amino acids: CASSQDRREKTTNTEAFF. The DNA for the CDR3 is TGTGCCAGCAGCCAAGATCGTCGGGAAAAAACGACTAACACTGAAGCTTTCTTT.